This TCR beta chain was identified in a study of cytomegalovirus exposure and HLA in healthy donors. Donors had nominal health at sampling but likely had unrecorded immune exposures. Use of 60 Vbeta and 13 Jbeta primers characterized the PCR. Produced via immunoSEQ multiplex PCR; TCRdb's table is partial and in-frame only. The sample lists 150,000 or so clones, roughly 70% occurring once. Whole-study results and caveats: Sequencing had likely introduced a cluster of highly shared sequence variants as an artifact. It was only CMV serostatus that was available as immune exposure information.

Comment on this clone: Its antigen remains unknown.

Germline V gene data show CDR1 as SQVTM and CDR2 as ANQGSEA. Trimming shortened V by 5 bases and J by 3 bases, and 22 bases separated the two germline ends. This CDR3 has 16 residues. The chain has TRBV29-1 and TRBJ1-2, with D hard to call. Material: PBMCs. The receptor comes from a man between 18 and 35 years old in good health and CMV-seropositive. The CDR3 sequence: CSVPPVGGSEDYGYTF. The CDR3 nucleotides are TGCAGCGTTCCCCCAGTCGGAGGTAGTGAGGACTATGGCTACACCTTC. Together with reference TRBV29-1 and TRBJ1-2, the CDR3 gives the full variable domain: SAVISQKPSRDICQRGTSLTIQCQVDSQVTMMFWYRQQPGQSLTLIATANQGSEATYESGFVIDKFPISRPNLTFSTLTVSNMSPEDSSIYLCSVPPVGGSEDYGYTFGSGTRLTVV.